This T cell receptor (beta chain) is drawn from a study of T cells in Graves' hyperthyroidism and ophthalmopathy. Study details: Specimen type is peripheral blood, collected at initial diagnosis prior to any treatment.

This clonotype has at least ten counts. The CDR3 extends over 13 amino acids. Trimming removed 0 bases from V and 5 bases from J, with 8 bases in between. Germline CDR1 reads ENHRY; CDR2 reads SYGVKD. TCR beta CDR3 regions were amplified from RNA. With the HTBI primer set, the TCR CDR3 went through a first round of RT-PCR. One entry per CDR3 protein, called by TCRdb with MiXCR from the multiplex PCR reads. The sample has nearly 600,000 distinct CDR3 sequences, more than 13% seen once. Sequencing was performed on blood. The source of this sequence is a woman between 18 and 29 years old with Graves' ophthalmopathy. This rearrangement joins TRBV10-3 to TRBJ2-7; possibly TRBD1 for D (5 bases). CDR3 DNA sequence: TGTGCCATCAGTGAGTCCCCCAGGGACGAGCAGTACTTC. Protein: CAISESPRDEQYF.